This entry concerns a single TCR beta chain. Its target antigen remains unknown. Base qualities are missing; no much larger clone stands one base away. This specimen belongs to a study of T cells after yellow fever vaccination (dated by TCRdb to about 2019). Study-wide context: The SMART-Seq v4 Ultra Low Input RNA kit was used to prepare libraries from fractions with low cell numbers. Blood was collected at multiple timepoints before and after primary and secondary immunization, and bulk PBMC replicates and cell subsets were isolated. Two healthy male donors, one aged 18 to 30 and one aged 30 to 40 years, were included in the cohort. Bulk TCR alpha and beta repertoires were sequenced longitudinally to track T-cell clones before and after primary and booster YFV17D yellow fever vaccination.

According to the study, the label for this sample's treatment or condition signals: live attenuated yellow fever vaccine strain. A standard Ficoll-Paque protocol was used to isolate PBMCs from peripheral blood. Dynabeads CD4 and CD8 positive selection kits were used to isolate the CD4 and CD8 T-cell fractions. TriZol was used to extract RNA from bulk PBMCs, from CD4 and CD8 fractions, and from dextramer-positive and dextramer-negative fractions. TCR cDNA was synthesized by 5'RACE template switching, which introduced a universal primer site and unique molecular identifiers. Priming for cDNA synthesis came from both the TCR alpha and TCR beta constant segments. Two PCR steps were used to amplify libraries, with sample barcodes and sequencing adapters being added in the second step. Sequencing of libraries was performed on Illumina HiSeq 2500 (2x100 bp) or NovaSeq (2x150 bp). On the study's bioinformatics: MIGEC handled demultiplexing of reads and collapsing into UMI consensus sequences, while MiXCR performed V(D)J alignment. Vaccine-responding clonotypes were identified with edgeR using replicate PBMC samples, with FDR below 0.01 and a log2 fold change above 5 up to day 15 being required. Bulk clonotypes were assigned CD4 or CD8 identity according to which sequenced CD4 or CD8 repertoire held them at higher abundance. The raw public data were reprocessed by TCRdb itself: fastp quality trimming at Q25, MiXCR clonotype calling, in-frame beta chains only. Here each entry gathers all rows of one CDR3 protein and keeps the most common genes and DNA. Here the V and J calls rest on TCRdb's processing, not on the authors' analysis. The sample has 200,000 to 250,000 distinct CDR3 sequences on record, 6.9% of them singletons. The ten largest clones capture roughly 0.86% of the sample.

Overall study results and their limits: Computational filtering was required because FACS-sorted repertoires could contain abundant contaminating clonotypes from the bulk population. Because the study included only a couple of donors, the extent to which the findings can be generalized is limited. After the booster, most of the clones that had expanded following primary vaccination were detected again (just under 97% of CD4 and around 88% of CD8), which suggests that memory was broadly maintained. Compared with the primary T-cell response, the secondary T-cell response was faster but weaker, reaching its peak on day 5 rather than on day 15. A small fraction of clonotypes appeared in both the CD4 and CD8 compartments, likely as a result of convergent recombination.

The CDR3 goes from the cysteine to the phenylalanine over 16 residues. Of all the DNA, just the CDR3 is kept, 48 bases in frame from base 1. In the germline V gene, CDR1 corresponds to LGHNA and CDR2 to YSLEER. Trimming takes 0 bases from V and 3 bases from J, and the germline ends sit 12 bases apart. The source was CD4+ T cells sorted from PBMCs, collected 15 days after the yellow fever booster vaccination. The chain uses TRBV4-3 and TRBJ2-1; the D gene is possibly TRBD2, with 5 bases matching. The TCR originated in a young man who received the YFV17D yellow fever vaccine. The CDR3 protein: CASSQDLGAVYNEQFF. The sequenced DNA: TGCGCCAGCAGCCAAGATCTGGGAGCGGTCTACAATGAGCAGTTCTTC.